This T cell receptor (beta chain) was captured in a study of blood T cell repertoires in COVID-19. Study information: Donors in the United States, Italy and Spain gave samples during acute or convalescent COVID-19. T cells, B-cell-depleted T cells, or PBMCs provided the cDNA or gDNA that served as material.

This clone occurred a few times. In the source study's methods: Amplified reference gene primers provided the basis for estimating nucleated cell counts. Repertoires were generated with immunoSEQ multiplex PCR, while TCRdb's copy carries only in-frame clones and drops some. That table furnishes V, J and clone size, whereas the DNA furnished D and trimming. The sample lists fewer than 150,000 clones, about four fifths seen once, with about a sixth in the top ten. Germline-derived CDR1 and CDR2 are MNHEY and SVGAGI. The CDR3 runs to 14 residues. With 5 bases clipped from V and 6 bases from J, the junction kept 6 bases outside the gene matches.

The TCR sequence derives from a woman aged 45 to 65 with acute or convalescent COVID-19. Sequencing was performed on peripheral blood. The chain combines TRBV6-5 with TRBJ1-5; 8 bases align to TRBD1. CDR3 coding DNA: TGTGCCAGCAGTAGAACAGGGGGGCTTCAGCCCCAGCATTTT. It encodes CASSRTGGLQPQHF.